The 18 T cell receptor beta chains in this list originate from one sample, sequenced in a study of blood T cell repertoires in COVID-19. Using immunoSEQ multiplex PCR, the repertoire was profiled, and TCRdb retains in-frame clones only, with some absent. The sample yields 99,000 or so clones, 88% seen once. The sample was peripheral blood. The receptors stem from a man aged 50-60 years with COVID-19, enrolled during active disease.

This chain links TRBV18 with TRBJ2-1, with TRBD2 matching over 11 bases. CDR3 length: 18 amino acids. Germline V lookup: CDR1 KGHSH, CDR2 LQKENI. J was trimmed by 3 bases and V by 2 bases; bases with no gene match: 9. CDR3 in DNA: TGTGCCAGCTCACCAACGAGACTAGCGGGGTCCGTCTACAATGAGCAGTTCTTC. Translated, it gives CASSPTRLAGSVYNEQFF.

This clone was found a few times. This chain connects TRBV9 to TRBJ2-2, with 9 positions matching TRBD2. Germline loops: CDR1 SGDLS, CDR2 YYNGEE. This CDR3 contains 15 residues. The junction had 4 bases not matched to a gene; V was cut back by 3 bases and J by 4 bases. The CDR3 DNA reads TGTGCCAGCAGCGCTATAGCGGGGGCCACCGGGGAGCTGTTTTTT. This gives the protein CASSAIAGATGELFF.

J is TRBJ2-1 and V is TRBV19; 8 positions match TRBD2. V lost 6 bases and J lost 10; bases outside the gene matches: 5. The germline V gene encodes CDR1 LNHDA and CDR2 SQIVND (reference sequence). The CDR3 is 12 residues long. As DNA, the CDR3 is TGTGCCAGTAGATCGGGGGGGGCCGAGCAGTTCTTC. Encoded protein: CASRSGGAEQFF.

The chain is built from TRBV5-4 and TRBJ1-2; no clear D. Germline CDR1 reads SGHNT; CDR2 reads YYREEE (reference sequence). The CDR3 loop spans 12 amino acids. Trimming took 4 bases from V and 6 from J, leaving 10 bases between them. The CDR3 sequence is CASSTGEDGYTF. Written as DNA, the CDR3 is TGTGCCAGCAGCACCGGGGAGGATGGCTACACCTTC.

The chain links TRBV27 to TRBJ2-7; tentatively, D is TRBD2 (6 bases). Germline loops: CDR1 MNHEY, CDR2 SMNVEV (reference sequence). The V end was cut by 6 bases, the J end by 3 bases, with 12 bases between. The CDR3 contains 13 residues. The CDR3 DNA is TGTGCCAGCAGCCGTACGGGACTCTACGAGCAGTACTTC. It codes for CASSRTGLYEQYF.

This chain links TRBV7-2 with TRBJ2-1, with TRBD1 as a possible D gene (6 bases). From germline, CDR1 is SGHTA and CDR2 FQGNSA. V was cut by 2 bases and J by 4 bases, with 6 bases left in between. The CDR3 runs 13 residues. This CDR3 reads CASSLRGYNEQFF. The CDR3 DNA sequence: TGTGCCAGCAGCTTAAGGGGGTACAATGAGCAGTTCTTC.

The chain recombines TRBV5-1 with TRBJ1-2, with 8 bases aligning to TRBD1. V lost 4 bases, J lost 5 bases, and 10 bases stayed unmatched. In germline, CDR1 is SGHRS, CDR2 YFSETQ. The CDR3 has 15 amino acids. The CDR3 bases are TGCGCCAGCAGCAAGGGTGACAGGGGTCATTATGGCTACACCTTC. Its translation is CASSKGDRGHYGYTF.

The CDR3 nucleotides are TGTGCCAGCAGCGCCCAACAGGGGGCGTTTGTTTCACCCCTCCACTTT. Its translation is CASSAQQGAFVSPLHF. V gene TRBV9 combines with J gene TRBJ1-6, with 9 bases identical to TRBD1. This CDR3 comprises 16 residues. Looked up from germline, CDR1 is SGDLS and CDR2 is YYNGEE. The ends lost 3 bases at V and 9 bases at J; junction bases unmatched: 10.

The chain is built from TRBV9 and TRBJ2-1, with 7 bases identical to TRBD2. Trimming took 1 base from V and 7 from J; bases not matched to a gene: 11. CDR1 and CDR2 (germline): SGDLS, YYNGEE. This CDR3 comprises 16 residues. The CDR3 DNA follows: TGTGCCAGCAGCGTATTCGGGCTAGCGGACCGAAATGAGCAGTTCTTC. Amino acids: CASSVFGLADRNEQFF.

This clone was counted ten times or more. The chain couples TRBV5-4 to TRBJ2-1; TRBD2 is a possible D gene (5 bases). Germline V lookup: CDR1 SGHNT, CDR2 YYREEE (reference sequence). This CDR3 comprises 14 residues. The V and J ends lost 0 bases and 9 bases respectively, with 13 bases between them. CDR3 sequence (DNA): TGTGCCAGCAGCTTGGAGCAGGTAGGGAGTGAGCAGTTCTTC. It specifies CASSLEQVGSEQFF.

The V call is TRBV5-1, the J call TRBJ2-3; TRBD2 matches 7 bases. Germline CDR1 reads SGHRS; CDR2 reads YFSETQ. Trimming cost V 7 bases and J 5 bases; bases outside gene matches: 4. This CDR3 region has 12 residues. CDR3 nucleotides: TGCGCCAGCCGGTCGGGGGGAGATACGCAGTATTTT. It yields the protein CASRSGGDTQYF.

This chain uses TRBV7-6 with TRBJ1-1, with TRBD1 matching 9 bases. CDR1 is SGHVS, CDR2 FNYEAQ, per germline. The J segment lost 5 bases and the V segment lost 1 base, leaving 8 bases of the junction unmatched. The CDR3 is 16 residues long. The CDR3 DNA is TGTGCCAGCAGCTTAGGTTCACAGGGGGCGCGTACTGAAGCTTTCTTT. Residues: CASSLGSQGARTEAFF. Complete variable domain (other parts from reference TRBV7-6 and TRBJ1-1): GAGVSQSPRYKVTKRGQDVALRCDPISGHVSLYWYRQALGQGPEFLTYFNYEAQQDKSGLPNDRFSAERPEGSISTLTIQRTEQRDSAMYRCASSLGSQGARTEAFFGQGTRLTVV.

Turning to this clone: A junction end diverges from the germline sequence, so it may reflect a read error. This rearrangement joins TRBV4-1 to TRBJ1-3; 11 bases map to TRBD1. CDR3 size: 16 residues. Germline V gene lookup returns CDR1 MGHRA and CDR2 YSYEKL. CDR3 sequence (DNA): TGCGCCAGCAGCCCCCGGGACAGGGGGATTGGAAACAGCATATATTTT. Translated, it gives CASSPRDRGIGNSIYF.

The chain recombines TRBV19 with TRBJ1-2, with 9 bases aligning to TRBD1. The V gene end was trimmed by 7 bases and the J gene end by 7 bases; junction bases not matched to a gene: 10. There are 14 residues in the CDR3. In germline, CDR1 is LNHDA, CDR2 SQIVND (reference sequence). CDR3 DNA sequence: TGTGCCAGTACCCGGACAGGGGTTATTCCTGGCTACACCTTC. This sequence encodes CASTRTGVIPGYTF.

The chain links TRBV5-4 to TRBJ1-2; D is undetermined. CDR1 is SGHNT and CDR2 is YYREEE in the germline V gene (reference sequence). Trimming took off 0 bases at V and 2 bases at J, with 8 bases between the two ends. The CDR3 loop spans 14 amino acids. CDR3 protein: CASSLEGRNYGYTF. Here the CDR3 DNA reads TGTGCCAGCAGCTTGGAAGGGAGAAACTATGGCTACACCTTC.

The CDR3 DNA is TGTGCCAGCAGCCTGGGGGGGACACCTAACAACTATGGCTACACCTTC. It encodes CASSLGGTPNNYGYTF. The chain joins TRBV7-2 to TRBJ1-2; D might be TRBD1 (6 bases). The V end was cut by 5 bases, the J end by 2 bases, with 18 bases between. CDR3 length: 16 amino acids. Germline-derived CDR1 and CDR2 are SGHTA and FQGNSA.

The chain employs TRBV7-2 and TRBJ1-4; weak D call: TRBD1 (6 bases). V was trimmed by 2 bases and J by 8 bases, leaving 18 bases between them. Germline CDR1 reads SGHTA; CDR2 reads FQGNSA. The CDR3 spans 16 residues. The CDR3 spells CASSLSSGGAWEKLFF. The CDR3 DNA reads as TGTGCCAGCAGCTTAAGTTCGGGGGGCGCGTGGGAAAAACTGTTTTTT.

This chain connects TRBV19 to TRBJ2-3; 8 nucleotides agree with TRBD2. The trim removed 6 bases at V and 4 bases at J, leaving 12 bases unmatched. Germline values: CDR1 LNHDA, CDR2 SQIVND (reference sequence). The CDR3 length is 16 residues. CDR3 in amino acids: CASSHVRGGMADTQYF. The CDR3 nucleotides are TGTGCCAGTAGCCACGTCCGGGGGGGCATGGCAGATACGCAGTATTTT.